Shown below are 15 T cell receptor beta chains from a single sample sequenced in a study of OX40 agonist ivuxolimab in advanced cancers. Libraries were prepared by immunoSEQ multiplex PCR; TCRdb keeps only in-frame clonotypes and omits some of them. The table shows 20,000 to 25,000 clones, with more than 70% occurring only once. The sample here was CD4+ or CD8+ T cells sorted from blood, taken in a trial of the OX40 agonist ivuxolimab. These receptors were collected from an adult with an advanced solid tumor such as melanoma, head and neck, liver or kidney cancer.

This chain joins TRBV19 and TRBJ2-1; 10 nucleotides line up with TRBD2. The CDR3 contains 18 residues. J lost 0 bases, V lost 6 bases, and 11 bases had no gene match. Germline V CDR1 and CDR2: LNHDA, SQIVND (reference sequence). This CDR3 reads CASREGLAETSSYNEQFF. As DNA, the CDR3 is TGTGCCAGTAGGGAAGGACTAGCGGAAACCAGCTCCTACAATGAGCAGTTCTTC.

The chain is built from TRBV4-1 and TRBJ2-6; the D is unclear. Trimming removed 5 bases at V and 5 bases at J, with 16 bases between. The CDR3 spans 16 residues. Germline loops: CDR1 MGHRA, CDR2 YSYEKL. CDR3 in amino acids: CASSGEPQSRANVLTF. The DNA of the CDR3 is TGCGCCAGCAGCGGAGAACCACAAAGTCGGGCCAACGTCCTGACTTTC.

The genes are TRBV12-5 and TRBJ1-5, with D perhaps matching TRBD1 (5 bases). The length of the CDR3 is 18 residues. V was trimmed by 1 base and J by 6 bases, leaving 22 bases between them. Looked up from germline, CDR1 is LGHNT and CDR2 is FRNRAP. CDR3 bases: TGTGCTAGTGGTTTGGGACCCCCCCGGGGGAATGTTGGTCAGCCCCAGCATTTT. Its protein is CASGLGPPRGNVGQPQHF.

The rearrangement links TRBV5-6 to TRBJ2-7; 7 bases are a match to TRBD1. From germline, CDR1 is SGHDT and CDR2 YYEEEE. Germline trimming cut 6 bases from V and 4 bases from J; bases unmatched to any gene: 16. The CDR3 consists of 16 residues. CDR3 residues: CASTVLTGSKGYEQYF. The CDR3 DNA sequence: TGTGCCAGCACTGTACTGACAGGGAGTAAAGGATACGAGCAGTACTTC. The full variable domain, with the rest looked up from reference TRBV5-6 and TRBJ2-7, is DAGVTQSPTHLIKTRGQQVTLRCSPKSGHDTVSWYQQALGQGPQFIFQYYEEEERQRGNFPDRFSGHQFPNYSSELNVNALLLGDSALYLCASTVLTGSKGYEQYFGPGTRLTVT.

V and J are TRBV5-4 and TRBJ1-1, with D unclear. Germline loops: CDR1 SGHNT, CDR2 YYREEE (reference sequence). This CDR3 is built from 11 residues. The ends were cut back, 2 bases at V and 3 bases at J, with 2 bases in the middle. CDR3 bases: TGTGCCAGCAGCTTAGACACTGAAGCTTTCTTT. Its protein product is CASSLDTEAFF.

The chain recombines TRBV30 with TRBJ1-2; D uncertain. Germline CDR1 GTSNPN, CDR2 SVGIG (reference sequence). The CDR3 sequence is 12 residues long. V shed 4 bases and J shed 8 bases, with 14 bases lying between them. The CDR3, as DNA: TGTGCCTGGACCCACCCCGCGGGAGGCTACACCTTC. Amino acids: CAWTHPAGGYTF. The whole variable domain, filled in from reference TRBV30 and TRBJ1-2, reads SQTIHQWPATLVQPVGSPLSLECTVEGTSNPNLYWYRQAAGRGLQLLFYSVGIGQISSEVPQNLSASRPQDRQFILSSKKLLLSDSGFYLCAWTHPAGGYTFGSGTRLTVV.

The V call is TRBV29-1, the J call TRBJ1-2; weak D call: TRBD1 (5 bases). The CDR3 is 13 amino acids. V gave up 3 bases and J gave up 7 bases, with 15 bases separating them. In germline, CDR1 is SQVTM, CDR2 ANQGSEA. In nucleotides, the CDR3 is TGCAGCGTTGACGTGGGGACGGGCAGTGGCTACACCTTC. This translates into CSVDVGTGSGYTF.

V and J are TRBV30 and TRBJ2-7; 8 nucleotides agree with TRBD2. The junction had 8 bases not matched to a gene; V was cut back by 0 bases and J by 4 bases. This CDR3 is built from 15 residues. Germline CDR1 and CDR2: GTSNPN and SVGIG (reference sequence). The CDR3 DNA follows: TGTGCCTGGAGTGTGGGAGCGGGAGTGGGTTACGAGCAGTACTTC. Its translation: CAWSVGAGVGYEQYF.

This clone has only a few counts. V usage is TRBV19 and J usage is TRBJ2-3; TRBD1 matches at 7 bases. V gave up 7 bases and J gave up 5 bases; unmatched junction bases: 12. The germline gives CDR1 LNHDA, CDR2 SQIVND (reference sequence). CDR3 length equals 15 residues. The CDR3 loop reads CASTKRTGDGDTQYF. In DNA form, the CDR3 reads TGTGCCAGTACAAAACGCACAGGGGACGGAGATACGCAGTATTTT.

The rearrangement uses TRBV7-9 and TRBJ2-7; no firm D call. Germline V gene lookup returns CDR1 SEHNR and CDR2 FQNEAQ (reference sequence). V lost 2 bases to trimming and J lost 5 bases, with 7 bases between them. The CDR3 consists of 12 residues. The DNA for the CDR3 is TGTGCCAGCAGCTTACTAAGTAACGAGCAGTACTTC. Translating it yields CASSLLSNEQYF.

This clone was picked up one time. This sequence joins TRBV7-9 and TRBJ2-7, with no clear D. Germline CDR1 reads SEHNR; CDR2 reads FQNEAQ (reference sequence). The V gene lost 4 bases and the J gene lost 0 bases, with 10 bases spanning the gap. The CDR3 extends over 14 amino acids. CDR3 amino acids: CASSSYVSSYEQYF. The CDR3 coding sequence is TGTGCCAGCAGCTCCTACGTGAGCTCCTACGAGCAGTACTTC. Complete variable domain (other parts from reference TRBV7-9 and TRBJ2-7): DTGVSQNPRHKITKRGQNVTFRCDPISEHNRLYWYRQTLGQGPEFLTYFQNEAQLEKSRLLSDRFSAERPKGSFSTLEIQRTEQGDSAMYLCASSSYVSSYEQYFGPGTRLTVT.

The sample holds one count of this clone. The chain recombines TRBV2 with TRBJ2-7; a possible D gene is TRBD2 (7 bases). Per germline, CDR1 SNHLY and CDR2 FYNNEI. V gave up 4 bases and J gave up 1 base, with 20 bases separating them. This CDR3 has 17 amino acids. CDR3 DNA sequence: TGTGCCAGCAGTGCGGGGGGCCGTAACACGAGATCCTACGAGCAGTACTTC. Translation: CASSAGGRNTRSYEQYF.

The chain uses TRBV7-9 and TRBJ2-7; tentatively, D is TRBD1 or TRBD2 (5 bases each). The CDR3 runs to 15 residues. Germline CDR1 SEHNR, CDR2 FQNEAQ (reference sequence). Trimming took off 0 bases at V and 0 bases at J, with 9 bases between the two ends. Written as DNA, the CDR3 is TGTGCCAGCAGCTTAGCTGGGGGACCCTCCTACGAGCAGTACTTC. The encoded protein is CASSLAGGPSYEQYF.

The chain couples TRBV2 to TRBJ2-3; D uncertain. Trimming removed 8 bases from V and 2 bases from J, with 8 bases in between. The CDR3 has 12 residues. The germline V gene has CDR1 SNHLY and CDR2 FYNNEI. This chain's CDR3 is CASLWYTDTQYF. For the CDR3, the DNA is TGTGCCAGCTTATGGTACACAGATACGCAGTATTTT.

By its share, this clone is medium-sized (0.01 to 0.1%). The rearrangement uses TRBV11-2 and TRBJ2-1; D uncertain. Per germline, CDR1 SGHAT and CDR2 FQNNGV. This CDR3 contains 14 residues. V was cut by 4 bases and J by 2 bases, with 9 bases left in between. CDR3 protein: CASSSFGTYNEQFF. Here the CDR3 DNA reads TGTGCCAGCAGCTCCTTTGGAACCTACAATGAGCAGTTCTTC.